This T cell receptor beta chain appears in the sequencing data of a study of blood T cell repertoires in COVID-19. On the study more broadly: The samples span acute and convalescent COVID-19 from the United States, Italy and Spain.

The repertoire was sequenced with immunoSEQ multiplex PCR; TCRdb's copy has only in-frame clones and lacks some. Among a few hundred thousand clones listed, 80% to 85% were seen once. A single count supports this clone. The germline V gene encodes CDR1 LNHDA and CDR2 SQIVND (reference sequence). V was cut by 4 bases and J by 7 bases, with 25 bases left in between. CDR3 size: 17 residues. The origin of this receptor is a person aged 65 to 85 with COVID-19, enrolled during active disease. The genes are TRBV19 and TRBJ2-5; a weak D match, TRBD1 (5 bases). Sequencing was performed on peripheral blood. CDR3 loop: CASSTIRSGSAFGTQYF. The CDR3 DNA reads as TGTGCCAGTAGTACGATCCGATCAGGGTCCGCGTTCGGGACCCAGTACTTC.